One sample yielded the 26 T cell receptor beta chains listed below, sequenced in a study of T-cell reconstitution after alpha-beta-depleted transplantation in children. Preparation of the TCRbeta library involved a method that used unique molecular identifiers. TCRdb used MiXCR to reprocess the PCR reads, holding one entry per CDR3 protein. The data contain some 340,000 distinct CDR3 sequences, about 9.4% of them singletons. Sequenced material: PBMCs from the stem cell graft donor, taken from the stem cell graft. The receptors here all came from a human donor who donated a stem cell graft to a child with acute lymphoblastic leukemia.

The sample holds many counts of this clonotype. J is TRBJ2-5 and V is TRBV29-1, with 11 bases matching TRBD1. This CDR3 contains 15 residues. Germline CDR1 is SQVTM and CDR2 is ANQGSEA. Germline trimming cut 7 bases from V and 0 bases from J; bases unmatched to any gene: 7. The CDR3 loop is CSASGTGGYQETQYF. In nucleotides, the CDR3 is TGCAGCGCCTCCGGGACAGGGGGATACCAAGAGACCCAGTACTTC.

V gene TRBV20-1 combines with J gene TRBJ1-1; D not certain. The CDR3 spans 13 residues. Trimming left V 0 bases short and J 7 bases short, with 12 bases between. CDR1 DFQATT and CDR2 SNEGSKA come from the germline V gene (reference sequence). The CDR3 region is CSARDRVYGEAFF. The CDR3 DNA is TGCAGTGCTAGAGATCGGGTTTATGGTGAAGCTTTCTTT.

This chain connects TRBV5-1 to TRBJ2-3; D gene ambiguous. Between the trimmed V and J ends, which lost 3 bases and 6 bases, there was a span of 17 bases. CDR1 is SGHRS, CDR2 YFSETQ, per germline. The CDR3 totals 15 residues. This CDR3 reads CASSSGLDTTDTQYF. The CDR3 DNA reads as TGCGCCAGCAGCTCCGGTCTCGACACGACGGATACGCAGTATTTT.

The chain employs TRBV7-9 and TRBJ1-1; 7 bases are a match to TRBD1. The CDR3 totals 14 residues. In germline, CDR1 is SEHNR, CDR2 FQNEAQ (reference sequence). The trim removed 4 bases at V and 0 bases at J, leaving 2 bases unmatched. CDR3 residues: CASSYTGVNTEAFF. CDR3 DNA: TGTGCCAGCAGCTACACAGGGGTGAACACTGAAGCTTTCTTT.

This clonotype has a handful of counts. V and J are TRBV20-1 and TRBJ2-7; 7 nucleotides agree with TRBD1. V was pared by 4 bases and J by 1 base, with 16 bases of the junction left unmatched. This CDR3 comprises 17 residues. The germline V gene encodes CDR1 DFQATT and CDR2 SNEGSKA (reference sequence). The CDR3 sequence is CSATQRPPRGHSYEQYF. In DNA form, the CDR3 reads TGCAGTGCTACTCAGCGTCCCCCTAGGGGGCATTCCTACGAGCAGTACTTC.

There are a few counts of this clonotype. The V gene is TRBV27, the J gene TRBJ1-3, with D tentatively TRBD1 (5 bases). Germline assignment: CDR1 MNHEY and CDR2 SMNVEV (reference sequence). The CDR3 is made up of 12 amino acids. Trimming took off 4 bases at V and 14 bases at J, with 15 bases between the two ends. CDR3 nucleotide sequence: TGTGCCAGCAGTTCCGTGGGCGGGGCACTATATTTT. Translated: CASSSVGGALYF.

As regards this clonotype: Mismatch with germline at one junction end may stem from a read error. The CDR3 sequence is CASSLLAGGPSSSEQYF. Written as DNA, the CDR3 is TGCGCCAGCAGCCTCCTAGCGGGAGGGCCTTCGTCCTCCGAGCAGTACTTC. The V and J genes are TRBV4-1 and TRBJ2-7, with TRBD2 matching over 12 bases. The CDR3 has 17 residues. CDR1 and CDR2 from the germline V gene are MGHRA and YSYEKL.

This clonotype occurred a few times. The chain is built from TRBV5-1 and TRBJ2-2, with D uncertain. This CDR3 contains 12 residues. The V gene lost 6 bases and the J gene lost 4 bases, with 7 bases spanning the gap. Germline loops: CDR1 SGHRS, CDR2 YFSETQ. This CDR3 reads CASTPPTGELFF. In nucleotides, the CDR3 is TGCGCCAGCACCCCCCCCACCGGGGAGCTGTTTTTT.

V gene TRBV7-9 combines with J gene TRBJ2-7; 12 bases agree with TRBD2. CDR1 SEHNR and CDR2 FQNEAQ come from the germline V gene (reference sequence). V gave up 4 bases and J gave up 3 bases; unmatched junction bases: 7. The CDR3 is made up of 16 amino acids. The CDR3 DNA is TGTGCCAGCAGCTCCTGGACTAGCGGGGCCTACTACGAGCAGTACTTC. Its translation is CASSSWTSGAYYEQYF.

This clonotype was picked up a small number of times. CDR3 bases: TGTGCCAGCAGTCCTACGGAGCGCGAGCAGTACTTC. Its translation is CASSPTEREQYF. This sequence joins TRBV12-3 or TRBV12-4 and TRBJ2-7; D is uncertain. The CDR3 is 12 amino acids. V lost 5 bases, J lost 6 bases, and 11 bases lay in between.

This chain joins TRBV29-1 and TRBJ1-5, with TRBD1 as a possible D gene (6 bases). The CDR3 has 13 residues. Trimming left V 6 bases short and J 1 base short, with 10 bases between. The germline V gene encodes CDR1 SQVTM and CDR2 ANQGSEA. The CDR3 coding sequence is TGCAGCGTGACAGGTAGCAGCAATCAGCCCCAGCATTTT. It translates to CSVTGSSNQPQHF.

The chain couples TRBV6-5 to TRBJ1-2; tentatively, D is TRBD1 (5 bases). This CDR3 region has 15 residues. CDR1 is MNHEY, CDR2 SVGAGI, per germline. Trimming removed 0 bases at V and 5 bases at J, with 13 bases between. CDR3 nucleotides: TGTGCCAGCAGTTACTCGGGGCTCCCCACTTATGGCTACACCTTC. As protein: CASSYSGLPTYGYTF.

There are many counts of this clonotype. V is TRBV7-2 and J is TRBJ1-2; D perhaps matches TRBD1 (6 bases). Trimming shortened V by 4 bases and J by 5 bases, and 14 bases separated the two germline ends. Germline V CDR1 and CDR2: SGHTA, FQGNSA. The CDR3 loop spans 14 amino acids. This chain's CDR3 is CASSSSGGQYGYTF. The DNA of the CDR3 is TGTGCCAGCAGCTCGTCGGGGGGCCAGTATGGCTACACCTTC. The variable domain in full, completed from reference TRBV7-2 and TRBJ1-2, reads GAGVSQSPSNKVTEKGKDVELRCDPISGHTALYWYRQSLGQGLEFLIYFQGNSAPDKSGLPSDRFSAERTGGSVSTLTIQRTQQEDSAVYLCASSSSGGQYGYTFGSGTRLTVV.

The chain recombines TRBV7-9 with TRBJ1-4, with D possibly matching TRBD1 (6 bases). V gave up 5 bases and J gave up 7 bases, with 20 bases separating them. Germline CDR1 SEHNR, CDR2 FQNEAQ (reference sequence). The CDR3 covers 16 residues. The CDR3 region is CASSRRGRGTGEKLFF. The CDR3 DNA reads as TGTGCCAGCAGCCGCCGGGGCAGGGGAACTGGTGAAAAACTGTTTTTT. The variable domain in full, completed from reference TRBV7-9 and TRBJ1-4, reads DTGVSQNPRHKITKRGQNVTFRCDPISEHNRLYWYRQTLGQGPEFLTYFQNEAQLEKSRLLSDRFSAERPKGSFSTLEIQRTEQGDSAMYLCASSRRGRGTGEKLFFGSGTQLSVL.

This clonotype was observed a few times. The genes are TRBV5-1 and TRBJ2-2; 7 bases align to TRBD2. The CDR3 consists of 16 residues. V lost 3 bases, J lost 5 bases, and 10 bases stayed unmatched. CDR1 is SGHRS, CDR2 YFSETQ, per germline. CDR3 nucleotide sequence: TGCGCCAGCAGCTCTGCCGGGACTACCTATACCGGGGAGCTGTTTTTT. Its protein product is CASSSAGTTYTGELFF.

This clonotype was recorded a few times. The rearrangement uses TRBV20-1 and TRBJ1-1; perhaps TRBD1 as D (5 bases). This CDR3 has 13 residues. Germline-derived CDR1 and CDR2 are DFQATT and SNEGSKA (reference sequence). Trimming cost V 2 bases and J 0 bases, with 7 bases left between them. The chain's CDR3 is CSARMGVNTEAFF. The CDR3 region has the DNA TGCAGTGCTAGAATGGGGGTGAACACTGAAGCTTTCTTT.

This clonotype was detected a few times. This chain links TRBV7-8 with TRBJ2-7; 7 bases align to TRBD1. The ends lost 7 bases at V and 2 bases at J; junction bases unmatched: 5. This CDR3 spans 13 amino acids. Per the germline V gene, CDR1 is SGHVS and CDR2 is FQNEAQ. The CDR3 DNA sequence: TGTGCCAGCAACCGGGACAGCACCTACGAGCAGTACTTC. Protein: CASNRDSTYEQYF.

This clonotype appeared a few times. The V and J genes are TRBV9 and TRBJ2-2; the D is unclear. Trimming left V 4 bases short and J 3 bases short, with 13 bases between. The germline gives CDR1 SGDLS, CDR2 YYNGEE. This CDR3 is built from 15 residues. In DNA form, the CDR3 reads TGTGCCAGCAGCAACCGATACTGGTACACCGGGGAGCTGTTTTTT. It specifies CASSNRYWYTGELFF.

This clonotype was observed a few times. This chain connects TRBV30 to TRBJ1-4, with 8 nucleotides matching TRBD1. V shed 4 bases, J shed 7 bases, and the junction held 2 bases outside the gene matches. The CDR3 length is 12 residues. Germline assignment: CDR1 GTSNPN and CDR2 SVGIG (reference sequence). The CDR3 DNA sequence: TGTGCCTGGACAGGGGGCAGTGAAAAACTGTTTTTT. Protein: CAWTGGSEKLFF.

V and J are TRBV27 and TRBJ2-5; a possible D gene is TRBD1 (6 bases). There are 13 residues in the CDR3. CDR1 is MNHEY, CDR2 SMNVEV, per germline (reference sequence). Between the trimmed V and J ends, which lost 6 bases and 6 bases, there was a span of 14 bases. The CDR3 loop reads CASSFNREQTQYF. CDR3 coding DNA: TGTGCCAGCAGCTTTAACAGGGAGCAGACCCAGTACTTC.

This clonotype has ten or more counts. The V and J genes are TRBV4-1 and TRBJ2-7, with 10 bases matching TRBD2. Per germline, CDR1 MGHRA and CDR2 YSYEKL. V dropped 0 bases and J dropped 3; count of bases not matched to a gene: 8. The CDR3 has 17 residues. CDR3 amino acids: CASSQESLLAGVYEQYF. CDR3 bases: TGCGCCAGCAGCCAAGAGTCCCTCCTAGCGGGAGTCTACGAGCAGTACTTC.

The chain joins TRBV5-1 to TRBJ1-3; D gene ambiguous. The CDR3 totals 15 residues. The germline gives CDR1 SGHRS, CDR2 YFSETQ. V dropped 0 bases and J dropped 0 bases, with 7 bases sitting between them. CDR3 loop: CASSLDGTSGNTIYF. In DNA form, the CDR3 reads TGCGCCAGCAGCTTGGACGGCACCTCTGGAAACACCATATATTTT.

This clonotype has more than one count but fewer than ten. This chain connects TRBV7-9 to TRBJ1-1, with TRBD1 as a possible D gene (6 bases). This CDR3 has 13 amino acids. V was trimmed by 7 bases and J by 2 bases, leaving 11 bases between them. Germline V gene lookup returns CDR1 SEHNR and CDR2 FQNEAQ (reference sequence). Written as DNA, the CDR3 is TGTGCCAGCACCCGGACAGAAAACACTGAAGCTTTCTTT. It codes for CASTRTENTEAFF.

The V call is TRBV20-1, the J call TRBJ1-6; 9 bases fit TRBD1. CDR1 and CDR2 from the germline V gene are DFQATT and SNEGSKA (reference sequence). The CDR3 covers 13 residues. Trimming took 5 bases from V and 8 from J; bases not matched to a gene: 4. CDR3 DNA sequence: TGCAGTGCTGCACAGGGGGCGGATTCACCCCTCCACTTT. Protein product: CSAAQGADSPLHF.

This clonotype was recorded at least ten times. This chain uses TRBV20-1 with TRBJ2-7; 11 nucleotides align to TRBD1. Germline V lookup: CDR1 DFQATT, CDR2 SNEGSKA (reference sequence). The CDR3 consists of 12 residues. Unmatched junction bases numbered 4, after V lost 6 bases and J lost 6 bases. This chain's CDR3 is CSAGTGGVEQYF. The CDR3 bases are TGCAGTGCCGGGACAGGGGGAGTCGAGCAGTACTTC.

This sequence joins TRBV2 and TRBJ1-2, with 9 positions matching TRBD1. Germline V lookup: CDR1 SNHLY, CDR2 FYNNEI. J gave up 7 bases and V 1 base, and 10 bases lay outside the gene matches. The CDR3 covers 16 residues. CDR3 protein: CASSEVLSGTGTGYTF. In nucleotides, the CDR3 is TGTGCCAGCAGTGAAGTTCTTTCGGGGACAGGGACTGGCTACACCTTC.